These 24 T cell receptor beta chains were all obtained from the same sample, sequenced in a study of Graves' ophthalmopathy and Graves' hyperthyroidism. RNA transcripts yielded amplified TCR beta CDR3 regions. Second-round multiplex PCR came after a first-round RT-PCR that employed HTBI primers. MiXCR, applied by TCRdb to the multiplex PCR reads, yields one record per CDR3 protein. The sample has 1 million to 1.3 million distinct CDR3 sequences, 36% seen once; the top ten hold over 8.5%. Sequenced: peripheral blood or thyroid tissue (not recorded which). Receptor source: an adult man with Graves' hyperthyroidism.

This clonotype was seen a single time. This chain links TRBV10-1 with TRBJ2-5; 11 bases are shared with TRBD1. From germline, CDR1 is WNHNN and CDR2 SYGVQD (reference sequence). CDR3 length: 14 amino acids. J was trimmed by 4 bases and V by 8 bases; bases with no gene match: 6. The CDR3 region has the DNA TGCGCCAGCGGGGATGGGACAGGGGGAGAGACCCAGTACTTC. Its translation is CASGDGTGGETQYF.

In this sample, this clonotype turned up many times. This rearrangement joins TRBV19 to TRBJ2-2, with 8 bases matching TRBD1. The junction had 7 bases not matched to a gene; V was cut back by 4 bases and J by 6 bases. The CDR3 loop spans 15 amino acids. Germline CDR1 LNHDA, CDR2 SQIVND (reference sequence). CDR3 loop: CASSTRQGKAGELFF. DNA of the CDR3: TGTGCCAGTAGTACACGACAGGGGAAGGCCGGGGAGCTGTTTTTT. The full variable domain, completed using reference TRBV19 and TRBJ2-2, is DGGITQSPKYLFRKEGQNVTLSCEQNLNHDAMYWYRQDPGQGLRLIYYSQIVNDFQKGDIAEGYSVSREKKESFPLTVTSAQKNPTAFYLCASSTRQGKAGELFFGEGSRLTVL.

The V call is TRBV30, the J call TRBJ2-2; TRBD1 agrees at 12 bases. Germline V gene sequence: CDR1 GTSNPN, CDR2 SVGIG (reference sequence). The CDR3 covers 17 residues. The J segment lost 7 bases and the V segment lost 4 bases, leaving 13 bases of the junction unmatched. The CDR3 here is CAWKWYWGQGAIGELFF. As DNA, the CDR3 is TGTGCCTGGAAGTGGTATTGGGGACAGGGGGCTATCGGGGAGCTGTTTTTT.

This rearrangement joins TRBV12-3 or TRBV12-4 to TRBJ2-6; TRBD2 aligns across 9 bases. The CDR3 consists of 17 residues. Trimming took 6 bases from V and 3 from J; bases not matched to a gene: 9. This CDR3 reads CASSPLAGVFGANVLTF. CDR3 bases: TGTGCCAGCAGCCCGTTAGCGGGAGTCTTTGGGGCCAACGTCCTGACTTTC.

This clonotype showed up many times. The rearrangement uses TRBV10-3 and TRBJ2-2; 7 bases line up with TRBD1. In germline, CDR1 is ENHRY, CDR2 SYGVKD. The ends lost 3 bases at V and 3 bases at J; junction bases unmatched: 7. CDR3 size: 16 residues. CDR3: CAISEGTAFDTGELFF. The CDR3 DNA reads TGTGCCATCAGTGAAGGGACAGCTTTTGACACCGGGGAGCTGTTTTTT.

V usage is TRBV5-4 and J usage is TRBJ2-5; 9 bases match TRBD2. Germline V lookup: CDR1 SGHNT, CDR2 YYREEE (reference sequence). CDR3 length: 16 amino acids. The trim removed 4 bases at V and 2 bases at J, leaving 9 bases unmatched. This CDR3 is CASSINPSGVQETQYF. CDR3 sequence (DNA): TGTGCCAGCAGCATTAACCCTAGCGGGGTACAAGAGACCCAGTACTTC.

V usage is TRBV6-6 and J usage is TRBJ1-1; D remains unclear. The V end was cut by 6 bases, the J end by 0 bases, with 14 bases between. Germline loops: CDR1 MNHNY, CDR2 SVGAGI (reference sequence). The CDR3 is made up of 15 amino acids. CDR3 protein: CASRHGVGLNTEAFF. In DNA, the CDR3 is TGTGCCAGCAGACACGGGGTGGGCCTGAACACTGAAGCTTTCTTT.

V gene TRBV4-3 combines with J gene TRBJ2-2; D is undetermined. Deletions cut 1 base from V and 7 bases from J, with 10 bases between. Looked up from germline, CDR1 is LGHNA and CDR2 is YSLEER. This CDR3 contains 14 residues. The CDR3 loop is CASSQVLHGGELFF. DNA for the CDR3: TGCGCCAGCAGCCAAGTATTGCACGGCGGGGAGCTGTTTTTT.

The chain uses TRBV2 and TRBJ1-2; maybe TRBD1 (5 bases). Germline V gene lookup returns CDR1 SNHLY and CDR2 FYNNEI. This CDR3 is 14 amino acids long. Trimming took 6 bases from V and 5 from J, leaving 16 bases between them. Written as DNA, the CDR3 is TGTGCCAGCAGGGAGAGGGAGGGGACTTATGGCTACACCTTC. It encodes CASREREGTYGYTF.

In this sample, this clonotype turned up a few times. V usage is TRBV9 and J usage is TRBJ1-4; TRBD1 matches at 7 bases. The junction had 12 bases not matched to a gene; V was cut back by 4 bases and J by 3 bases. Germline-derived CDR1 and CDR2 are SGDLS and YYNGEE. The CDR3 sequence is 17 residues long. The DNA of the CDR3 is TGTGCCAGCAGCCCAAAGGACAGGCTCCAACCTAATGAAAAACTGTTTTTT. Its protein product is CASSPKDRLQPNEKLFF.

This chain links TRBV19 with TRBJ1-5; D is unresolved. The CDR3 runs to 13 residues. V was cut by 3 bases and J by 4 bases, with 7 bases left in between. CDR1 LNHDA and CDR2 SQIVND come from the germline V gene (reference sequence). The CDR3 is CASSMSGNQPQHF. CDR3 coding DNA: TGTGCCAGTAGTATGTCGGGAAATCAGCCCCAGCATTTT.

This clonotype occurred many times. V gene TRBV19 combines with J gene TRBJ2-2; D perhaps matches TRBD1 (6 bases). Germline CDR1 and CDR2: LNHDA and SQIVND (reference sequence). The CDR3 loop spans 12 amino acids. Trimming left V 5 bases short and J 8 bases short, with 9 bases between. The CDR3 sequence is CASSEQGGELFF. CDR3 bases: TGTGCCAGTAGTGAACAGGGAGGGGAGCTGTTTTTT. The full variable domain, in which reference TRBV19 and TRBJ2-2 provide the parts outside the CDR3, is DGGITQSPKYLFRKEGQNVTLSCEQNLNHDAMYWYRQDPGQGLRLIYYSQIVNDFQKGDIAEGYSVSREKKESFPLTVTSAQKNPTAFYLCASSEQGGELFFGEGSRLTVL.

Details on this clonotype: A clone one base away is much larger, so this may be a read error. The chain has TRBV5-4 and TRBJ1-5, with TRBD1 identical over 8 bases. Germline CDR1 and CDR2: SGHNT and YYREEE (reference sequence). V shed 0 bases, J shed 2 bases, and the junction held 7 bases outside the gene matches. The CDR3 contains 17 residues. The CDR3 reads CASSLVAQDRGNQPQHF. In DNA, the CDR3 is TGTGCCAGCAGCTTGGTCGCCCAGGACAGGGGCAATCAGCCCCAGCATTTT. Based on the CDR3 plus reference TRBV5-4 and TRBJ1-5, the full variable domain is ETGVTQSPTHLIKTRGQQVTLRCSSQSGHNTVSWYQQALGQGPQFIFQYYREEENGRGNFPPRFSGLQFPNYSSELNVNALELDDSALYLCASSLVAQDRGNQPQHFGDGTRLSIL.

This clonotype was seen many times. CDR3 protein: CASSRGTLQSEQYF. The CDR3 nucleotides read TGCGCCAGCAGCCGCGGGACCCTTCAATCCGAGCAGTACTTC. The chain couples TRBV5-1 to TRBJ2-7, with a weak D call TRBD2 (6 bases). This CDR3 is 14 amino acids long. Trimming shortened V by 4 bases and J by 6 bases, and 17 bases separated the two germline ends. Germline CDR1 and CDR2: SGHRS and YFSETQ.

This clonotype was recorded many times. V usage is TRBV29-1 and J usage is TRBJ1-2; possibly TRBD1 for D (5 bases). Germline V gene sequence: CDR1 SQVTM, CDR2 ANQGSEA. V lost 4 bases, J lost 1 base, and 10 bases lay in between. This CDR3 comprises 13 residues. The CDR3 nucleotides are TGCAGCGTTGGATCAGGGATTAACTATGGCTACACCTTC. Its translation: CSVGSGINYGYTF.

The J gene is TRBJ1-4, the V gene TRBV7-9, with D unresolved. CDR3 length: 13 amino acids. CDR1 and CDR2 from the germline V gene are SEHNR and FQNEAQ (reference sequence). The CDR3 protein is CASGLGQPEKLFF. In nucleotides, the CDR3 is TGTGCTAGCGGCTTAGGTCAGCCCGAAAAACTGTTTTTT.

The chain carries TRBV20-1 and TRBJ2-3, with 13 positions matching TRBD2. The ends lost 4 bases at V and 0 bases at J; junction bases unmatched: 7. The CDR3 has 17 residues. Germline lookup yields CDR1 DFQATT and CDR2 SNEGSKA (reference sequence). The CDR3 here is CSAIRLAGGLSTDTQYF. In DNA, the CDR3 is TGCAGTGCTATCAGACTAGCGGGGGGCCTTAGCACAGATACGCAGTATTTT.

With regard to this clonotype: One base away lies a much larger clone, so this may be a sequencing read error. The CDR3 region has the DNA TGTGCCAGCAGCGTAGAGCAGTATTCATCCTGCGAGCAGTACTTC. Its translation is CASSVEQYSSCEQYF. The chain joins TRBV9 to TRBJ2-7; D call uncertain. The germline V gene has CDR1 SGDLS and CDR2 YYNGEE. The CDR3 contains 15 residues.

This clonotype has ten or more counts. The chain links TRBV7-2 to TRBJ2-2; 8 bases fit TRBD1. V was pared by 6 bases and J by 6 bases, with 6 bases of the junction left unmatched. CDR3 length equals 14 residues. CDR1 and CDR2 from the germline V gene are SGHTA and FQGNSA. The CDR3 region is CASRPTGGPGELFF. The CDR3 DNA is TGTGCCAGCAGACCTACAGGGGGACCCGGGGAGCTGTTTTTT.

This clonotype was counted ten times or more. The chain recombines TRBV15 with TRBJ2-5; a weak D match, TRBD1 (6 bases). The CDR3 runs to 17 residues. CDR1 and CDR2 from the germline V gene are LNHNV and YYDKDF (reference sequence). Between the trimmed V and J ends, which lost 3 bases and 0 bases, there was a span of 17 bases. The CDR3 nucleotides read TGTGCCACCAGCAGTTACCCCGGGACACAGTACCAAGAGACCCAGTACTTC. Translation: CATSSYPGTQYQETQYF.

This clonotype was counted many times. The V and J genes are TRBV2 and TRBJ1-5; D gene unclear. Trimming left V 2 bases short and J 4 bases short, with 6 bases between. The V gene's germline CDR1 is SNHLY and CDR2 FYNNEI. This CDR3 has 13 amino acids. Here the CDR3 DNA reads TGTGCCAGCAGTGAAACTCGAAATCAGCCCCAGCATTTT. This gives the protein CASSETRNQPQHF. Complete variable domain (other parts from reference TRBV2 and TRBJ1-5): EPEVTQTPSHQVTQMGQEVILRCVPISNHLYFYWYRQILGQKVEFLVSFYNNEISEKSEIFDDQFSVERPDGSNFTLKIRSTKLEDSAMYFCASSETRNQPQHFGDGTRLSIL.

With regard to this clonotype: A read error may produce the germline difference seen at one junction end. The CDR3 sequence: CTSSGSRDGETQYF. In DNA, the CDR3 is TGTACCAGCAGCGGCAGCCGGGATGGCGAGACCCAGTACTTC. The rearrangement joins TRBV11-2 to TRBJ2-5, with D perhaps TRBD2 (5 bases). CDR3 size: 14 residues. Looked up from germline, CDR1 is SGHAT and CDR2 is FQNNGV.

This clonotype appeared many times. V usage is TRBV7-2 and J usage is TRBJ2-7; 12 positions agree with TRBD2. The CDR3 is made up of 18 amino acids. V lost 2 bases and J lost 3; bases outside the gene matches: 11. Germline V gene lookup returns CDR1 SGHTA and CDR2 FQGNSA. The chain's CDR3 is CASSLIQGRLAGDYEQYF. The CDR3 DNA follows: TGTGCCAGCAGCTTAATCCAAGGGAGACTAGCGGGAGACTACGAGCAGTACTTC.

The J gene is TRBJ2-5, the V gene TRBV20-1; TRBD2 matches 7 bases. V trimming: 0 bases; J trimming: 1 base; junction bases outside the gene matches: 8. Germline CDR1 reads DFQATT; CDR2 reads SNEGSKA (reference sequence). There are 16 residues in the CDR3. In DNA form, the CDR3 reads TGCAGTGCTAGAGATTGGTGGGGGGGGGGCCAAGAGACCCAGTACTTC. Translated: CSARDWWGGGQETQYF.